The next 23 T cell receptor beta chains were all read from a single sample in a study of blood T cell repertoires in COVID-19. This table comes from immunoSEQ multiplex PCR, and its TCRdb copy is limited to in-frame clones, with some not included. Of 55,000 to 80,000 clones listed, 80% to 90% are singletons. Material for sequencing was peripheral blood. The source of these receptors is a man aged 45-60 years with active COVID-19.

This chain uses TRBV7-9 with TRBJ2-3; 7 bases are a match to TRBD2. CDR1 and CDR2 (germline): SEHNR, FQNEAQ (reference sequence). There are 17 residues in the CDR3. J lost 3 bases, V lost 2 bases, and 11 bases had no gene match. The CDR3: CASSLRVAGVWTDTQYF. The CDR3, as DNA: TGTGCCAGCAGCTTAAGGGTTGCGGGGGTGTGGACAGATACGCAGTATTTT. The full variable domain, in which reference TRBV7-9 and TRBJ2-3 provide the parts outside the CDR3, is DTGVSQNPRHKITKRGQNVTFRCDPISEHNRLYWYRQTLGQGPEFLTYFQNEAQLEKSRLLSDRFSAERPKGSFSTLEIQRTEQGDSAMYLCASSLRVAGVWTDTQYFGPGTRLTVL.

The rearrangement links TRBV9 to TRBJ2-7; 12 bases are shared with TRBD2. V gave up 0 bases and J gave up 0 bases; unmatched junction bases: 7. CDR1 and CDR2 from the germline V gene are SGDLS and YYNGEE. CDR3 length: 18 amino acids. The CDR3 DNA sequence: TGTGCCAGCAGCGTAGTTAGACTAGCGGGAGTGGGCTCCTACGAGCAGTACTTC. Protein product: CASSVVRLAGVGSYEQYF.

The CDR3 DNA follows: TGTGCCAGCAGCACCCCGGGACAGGGGTCGGAGCAGTACTTC. Residues: CASSTPGQGSEQYF. The genes are TRBV7-2 and TRBJ2-7, with 10 bases matching TRBD1. The CDR3 is 14 amino acids. Unmatched junction bases numbered 8, after V lost 5 bases and J lost 7 bases. Germline lookup yields CDR1 SGHTA and CDR2 FQGNSA.

In this sample, this clone turned up a few times. V is TRBV12-3 or TRBV12-4 and J is TRBJ2-3, with D tentatively TRBD2 (6 bases). The CDR3 has 11 residues. Trimming cost V 3 bases and J 10 bases, with 8 bases left between them. Written as DNA, the CDR3 is TGTGCCAGCAGTTTGGAGCGGGCGCAGTATTTT. Its translation is CASSLERAQYF.

By share of the sample, this clone is medium-sized. The chain has TRBV24-1 and TRBJ2-3; 11 bases align to TRBD2. J lost 0 bases, V lost 3 bases, and 13 bases had no gene match. Germline V gives CDR1 KGHDR, CDR2 SFDVKD. The CDR3 extends over 20 amino acids. CDR3 bases: TGTGCCACCAGTGATCTTGGGACTAGCGGAGATCTTTCTAGCACAGATACGCAGTATTTT. It yields the protein CATSDLGTSGDLSSTDTQYF.

The chain is built from TRBV5-4 and TRBJ2-7; 10 bases line up with TRBD2. The CDR3 extends over 15 amino acids. V dropped 4 bases and J dropped 7; count of bases not matched to a gene: 11. In germline, CDR1 is SGHNT, CDR2 YYREEE (reference sequence). DNA of the CDR3: TGTGCCAGCAGCGTTGATAGCGGGAGGTCGGGGGAGCAGTACTTC. Translated, it gives CASSVDSGRSGEQYF.

J is TRBJ2-2 and V is TRBV16, with 9 bases matching TRBD1. The V gene end was trimmed by 2 bases and the J gene end by 2 bases; junction bases not matched to a gene: 12. The CDR3 contains 19 residues. The germline V gene has CDR1 KGHSY and CDR2 FQNENV. This chain's CDR3 is CASSQHTGGRRPNTGELFF. The CDR3 DNA reads TGTGCCAGCAGCCAACATACAGGGGGCCGTAGACCAAACACCGGGGAGCTGTTTTTT.

This clone has just a few counts. V usage is TRBV5-1 and J usage is TRBJ2-7; 8 bases are a match to TRBD2. CDR3 length equals 15 residues. Trimming cost V 4 bases and J 6 bases; bases outside gene matches: 12. CDR1 is SGHRS, CDR2 YFSETQ, per germline. The DNA for the CDR3 is TGCGCCAGCAGCCAGACTAGCGTTCCCCGTGGCGAGCAGTACTTC. Protein sequence: CASSQTSVPRGEQYF.

V and J are TRBV6-6 and TRBJ1-1; 9 positions agree with TRBD1. The CDR3 sequence is 16 residues long. V trimming: 6 bases; J trimming: 1 base; junction bases outside the gene matches: 9. Germline CDR1 reads MNHNY; CDR2 reads SVGAGI (reference sequence). This CDR3 is CASRLGQGLQNTEAFF. CDR3 nucleotide sequence: TGTGCCAGCAGACTTGGACAGGGGCTCCAGAACACTGAAGCTTTCTTT.

This chain links TRBV6-5 with TRBJ1-6, with 7 bases that match TRBD1. V shed 5 bases, J shed 10 bases, and the junction held 8 bases outside the gene matches. This CDR3 spans 14 amino acids. CDR1 MNHEY and CDR2 SVGAGI come from the germline V gene. The CDR3 region is CASSRQGLVSPLHF. DNA of the CDR3: TGTGCCAGCAGTCGACAGGGTTTGGTGTCACCCCTCCACTTT.

This clone was seen more than once but under ten times. J is TRBJ1-3 and V is TRBV2; TRBD1 matches 9 bases. Germline assignment: CDR1 SNHLY and CDR2 FYNNEI. With V trimmed by 7 bases and J by 6 bases, 7 bases remained unmatched. The CDR3 loop spans 14 amino acids. In DNA, the CDR3 is TGTGCCAGCACTACGGACAGGGGTAAAAACACCATATATTTT. It codes for CASTTDRGKNTIYF.

V usage is TRBV7-9 and J usage is TRBJ2-3; TRBD2 matches 10 bases. In germline, CDR1 is SEHNR, CDR2 FQNEAQ (reference sequence). J lost 2 bases, V lost 3 bases, and 5 bases had no gene match. The CDR3 length is 16 residues. The CDR3 region is CASSFSAGGNTDTQYF. CDR3 in DNA: TGTGCCAGCAGCTTCTCAGCGGGGGGGAACACAGATACGCAGTATTTT. Filled out from reference TRBV7-9 and TRBJ2-3, the complete variable domain reads DTGVSQNPRHKITKRGQNVTFRCDPISEHNRLYWYRQTLGQGPEFLTYFQNEAQLEKSRLLSDRFSAERPKGSFSTLEIQRTEQGDSAMYLCASSFSAGGNTDTQYFGPGTRLTVL.

The rearrangement joins TRBV7-3 to TRBJ2-1; 10 nucleotides line up with TRBD1. Germline CDR1 SGHTA, CDR2 FQGTGA. V lost 5 bases and J lost 7; bases outside the gene matches: 11. The CDR3 has 16 residues. The CDR3 nucleotides read TGTGCCAGCAGCAGAACCGGGACAGGGGTAAGGAATGAGCAGTTCTTC. Its translation: CASSRTGTGVRNEQFF.

The rearrangement uses TRBV18 and TRBJ2-1; D perhaps matches TRBD1 (6 bases). Between the trimmed V and J ends, which lost 5 bases and 1 base, there was a span of 18 bases. Germline loops: CDR1 KGHSH, CDR2 LQKENI. The CDR3 totals 17 residues. CDR3 nucleotide sequence: TGTGCCAGCTCATCCAGTCACAGGGTCGGGTCCTACAATGAGCAGTTCTTC. Protein product: CASSSSHRVGSYNEQFF.

The chain combines TRBV27 with TRBJ2-7; 15 positions agree with TRBD2. This CDR3 has 16 amino acids. V shed 6 bases and J 7 bases; nucleotides not matched to a gene: 10. The germline CDR1 and CDR2 sequences are MNHEY and SMNVEV (reference sequence). CDR3 region: CASSSLGTSGRKEQYF. For the CDR3, the DNA is TGTGCCAGCAGCTCCCTTGGGACTAGCGGGAGGAAAGAGCAGTACTTC.

The chain has TRBV9 and TRBJ2-5; D is undetermined. V lost 4 bases to trimming and J lost 5 bases, with 12 bases between them. CDR3 size: 13 residues. The germline CDR1 and CDR2 sequences are SGDLS and YYNGEE. The CDR3, as DNA: TGTGCCAGCAGCTCCGTAGCAGTGGAGACCCAGTACTTC. It codes for CASSSVAVETQYF.

This clone was seen only once. V and J are TRBV6-1 and TRBJ1-2; the D gene is possibly TRBD1 (5 bases). The ends were cut back, 2 bases at V and 8 bases at J, with 21 bases in the middle. The CDR3 sequence is 16 residues long. Looked up from germline, CDR1 is MNHNS and CDR2 is SASEGT. CDR3 in DNA: TGTGCCAGCAGTGAAAATTGGGGGGTCTCTATATCCGGCTACACCTTC. This gives the protein CASSENWGVSISGYTF.

The chain links TRBV2 to TRBJ2-3; 11 positions agree with TRBD2. Germline V gives CDR1 SNHLY, CDR2 FYNNEI. Trimming at V came to 7 bases and at J to 6 bases, leaving 6 bases not matched to a gene. This CDR3 is 14 amino acids long. The CDR3 DNA follows: TGTGCCAGCAATAGCGGGAGGGCCTTCGATACGCAGTATTTT. As protein: CASNSGRAFDTQYF.

V usage is TRBV28 and J usage is TRBJ1-6; TRBD1 matches 7 bases. V shed 4 bases, J shed 10 bases, and the junction held 7 bases outside the gene matches. This CDR3 has 14 residues. Germline V gene sequence: CDR1 MDHEN, CDR2 SYDVKM. The CDR3 here is CASSSGTAASPLHF. In nucleotides, the CDR3 is TGTGCCAGCAGTTCAGGGACAGCGGCCTCACCCCTCCACTTT.

This clone showed up just once. The chain employs TRBV24-1 and TRBJ2-4; TRBD1 might be the D (6 bases). Germline assignment: CDR1 KGHDR and CDR2 SFDVKD. Trimming stripped 4 bases from V and 7 bases from J, with 19 bases between. The CDR3 is made up of 16 amino acids. CDR3 coding DNA: TGTGCCACCAGTGAGTCTCCGGGACACCCCTTGAACATTCAGTACTTC. This sequence encodes CATSESPGHPLNIQYF.

Here the CDR3 reads CASKGDRGPYEQYF. CDR3 bases: TGTGCCAGCAAGGGGGACAGGGGTCCCTACGAGCAGTACTTC. This rearrangement joins TRBV28 to TRBJ2-7; 10 nucleotides line up with TRBD1. The V segment lost 7 bases and the J segment 2 bases; nucleotides outside the gene matches: 5. CDR3 length: 14 amino acids. Per the germline V gene, CDR1 is MDHEN and CDR2 is SYDVKM.

The chain combines TRBV15 with TRBJ2-7; TRBD1 aligns across 8 bases. The V segment lost 3 bases and the J segment 1 base; nucleotides outside the gene matches: 2. This CDR3 comprises 14 residues. Germline V gene lookup returns CDR1 LNHNV and CDR2 YYDKDF (reference sequence). The DNA for the CDR3 is TGTGCCACCAGCAGGAGGACAGGGTCCTACGAGCAGTACTTC. This gives the protein CATSRRTGSYEQYF.

The V gene is TRBV7-8, the J gene TRBJ2-3; D is uncertain. Trimming removed 5 bases at V and 2 bases at J, with 20 bases between. The CDR3 totals 17 residues. Germline lookup yields CDR1 SGHVS and CDR2 FQNEAQ. The CDR3 loop is CASSPSSGPLPTDTQYF. The CDR3, as DNA: TGTGCCAGCAGCCCCAGCTCTGGTCCACTACCCACAGATACGCAGTATTTT. Full variable domain (missing parts from reference TRBV7-8 and TRBJ2-3): GAGVSQSPRYKVAKRGQDVALRCDPISGHVSLFWYQQALGQGPEFLTYFQNEAQLDKSGLPSDRFFAERPEGSVSTLKIQRTQQEDSAVYLCASSPSSGPLPTDTQYFGPGTRLTVL.